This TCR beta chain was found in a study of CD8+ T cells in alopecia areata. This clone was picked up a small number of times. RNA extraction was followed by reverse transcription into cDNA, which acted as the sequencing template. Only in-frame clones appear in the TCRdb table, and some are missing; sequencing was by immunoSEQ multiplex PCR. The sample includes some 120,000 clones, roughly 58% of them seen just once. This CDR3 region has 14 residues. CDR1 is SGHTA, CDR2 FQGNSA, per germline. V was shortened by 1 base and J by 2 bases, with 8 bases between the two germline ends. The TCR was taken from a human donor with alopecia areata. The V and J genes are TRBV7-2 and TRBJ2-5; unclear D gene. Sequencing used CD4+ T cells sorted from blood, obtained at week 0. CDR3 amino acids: CASSLESDQETQYF. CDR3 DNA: TGTGCCAGCAGCTTAGAGTCAGATCAAGAGACCCAGTACTTC.